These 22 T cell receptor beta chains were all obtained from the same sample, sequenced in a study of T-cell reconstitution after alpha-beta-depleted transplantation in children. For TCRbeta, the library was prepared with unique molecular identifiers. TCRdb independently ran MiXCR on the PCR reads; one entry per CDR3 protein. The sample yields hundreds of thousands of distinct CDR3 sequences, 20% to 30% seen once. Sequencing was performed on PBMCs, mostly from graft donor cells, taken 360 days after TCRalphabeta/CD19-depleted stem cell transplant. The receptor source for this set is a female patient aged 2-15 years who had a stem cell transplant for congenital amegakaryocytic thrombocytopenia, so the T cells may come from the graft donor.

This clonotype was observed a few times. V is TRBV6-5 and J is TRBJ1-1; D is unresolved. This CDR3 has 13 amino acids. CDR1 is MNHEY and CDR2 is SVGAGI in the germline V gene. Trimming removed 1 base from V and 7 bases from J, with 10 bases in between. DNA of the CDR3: TGTGCCAGCAGTTACTTTAGTGCCGGTGAAGCTTTCTTT. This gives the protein CASSYFSAGEAFF.

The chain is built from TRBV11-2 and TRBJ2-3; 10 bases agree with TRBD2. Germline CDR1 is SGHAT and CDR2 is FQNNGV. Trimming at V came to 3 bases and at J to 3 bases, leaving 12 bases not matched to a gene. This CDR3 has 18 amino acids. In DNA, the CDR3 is TGTGCCAGCAGCTTCCCCCCATGGAGCGGGGGGGTTACAGATACGCAGTATTTT. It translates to CASSFPPWSGGVTDTQYF.

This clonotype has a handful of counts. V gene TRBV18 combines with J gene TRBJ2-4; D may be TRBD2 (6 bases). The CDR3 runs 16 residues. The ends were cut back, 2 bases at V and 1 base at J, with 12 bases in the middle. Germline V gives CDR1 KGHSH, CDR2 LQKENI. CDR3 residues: CASSPRRERAKNIQYF. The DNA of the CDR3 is TGTGCCAGCTCACCAAGGCGGGAACGTGCCAAAAACATTCAGTACTTC.

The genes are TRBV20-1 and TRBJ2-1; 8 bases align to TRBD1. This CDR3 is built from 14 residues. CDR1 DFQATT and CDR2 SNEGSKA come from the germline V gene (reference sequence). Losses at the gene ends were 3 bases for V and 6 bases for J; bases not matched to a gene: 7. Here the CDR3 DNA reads TGCAGTGCTAGGGTCCCGGGACAGGCCAATGAGCAGTTCTTC. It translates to CSARVPGQANEQFF.

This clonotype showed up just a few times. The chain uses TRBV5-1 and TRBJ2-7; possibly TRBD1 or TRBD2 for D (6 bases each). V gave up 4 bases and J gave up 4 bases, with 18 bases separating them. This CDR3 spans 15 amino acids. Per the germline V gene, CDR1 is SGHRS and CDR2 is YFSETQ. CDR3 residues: CASSRTAGHDYEQYF. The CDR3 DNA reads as TGCGCCAGCAGCAGGACAGCGGGCCACGATTACGAGCAGTACTTC.

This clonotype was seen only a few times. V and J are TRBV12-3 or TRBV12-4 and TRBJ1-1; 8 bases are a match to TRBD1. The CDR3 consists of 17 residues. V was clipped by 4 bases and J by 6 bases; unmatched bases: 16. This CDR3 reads CASSSYLKTGANSEAFF. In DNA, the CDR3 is TGTGCCAGCAGTTCCTACCTTAAGACAGGGGCAAATTCTGAAGCTTTCTTT.

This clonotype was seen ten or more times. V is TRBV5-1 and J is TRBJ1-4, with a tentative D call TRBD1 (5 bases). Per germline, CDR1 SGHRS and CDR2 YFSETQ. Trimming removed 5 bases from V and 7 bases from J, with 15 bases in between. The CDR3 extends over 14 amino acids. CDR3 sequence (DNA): TGCGCCAGCAGACGGGGACGGGGGAGTGAAAAACTGTTTTTT. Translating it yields CASRRGRGSEKLFF.

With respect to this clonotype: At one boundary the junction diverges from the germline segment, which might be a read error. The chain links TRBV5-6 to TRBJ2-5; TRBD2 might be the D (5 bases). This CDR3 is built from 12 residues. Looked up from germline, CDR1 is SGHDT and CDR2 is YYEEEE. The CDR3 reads CASSLAWENQYF. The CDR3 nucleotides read TGTGCCAGCAGCTTGGCCTGGGAGAACCAGTACTTC.

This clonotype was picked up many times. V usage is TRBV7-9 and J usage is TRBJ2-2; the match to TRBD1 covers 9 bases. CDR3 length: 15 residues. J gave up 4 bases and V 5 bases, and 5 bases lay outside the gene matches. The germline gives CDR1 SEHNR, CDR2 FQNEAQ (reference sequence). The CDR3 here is CASSLGTGFTGELFF. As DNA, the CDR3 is TGTGCCAGCAGCCTCGGGACAGGGTTCACCGGGGAGCTGTTTTTT.

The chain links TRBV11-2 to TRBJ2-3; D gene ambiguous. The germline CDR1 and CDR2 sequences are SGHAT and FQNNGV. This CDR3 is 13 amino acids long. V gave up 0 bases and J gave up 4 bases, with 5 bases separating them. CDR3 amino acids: CASSLDLADTQYF. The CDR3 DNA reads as TGTGCCAGCAGCTTAGATCTCGCAGATACGCAGTATTTT.

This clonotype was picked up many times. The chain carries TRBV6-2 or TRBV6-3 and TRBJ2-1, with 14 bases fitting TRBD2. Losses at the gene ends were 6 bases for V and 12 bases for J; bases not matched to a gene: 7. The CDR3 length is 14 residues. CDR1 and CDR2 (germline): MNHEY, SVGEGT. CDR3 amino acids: CASRRLAGGPGQFF. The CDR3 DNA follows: TGTGCCAGCAGAAGACTAGCGGGAGGGCCGGGGCAGTTCTTC.

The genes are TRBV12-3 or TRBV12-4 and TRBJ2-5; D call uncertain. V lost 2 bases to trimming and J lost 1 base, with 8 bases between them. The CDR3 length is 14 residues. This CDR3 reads CASSLTLIQETQYF. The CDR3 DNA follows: TGTGCCAGCAGTTTAACGCTGATCCAAGAGACCCAGTACTTC.

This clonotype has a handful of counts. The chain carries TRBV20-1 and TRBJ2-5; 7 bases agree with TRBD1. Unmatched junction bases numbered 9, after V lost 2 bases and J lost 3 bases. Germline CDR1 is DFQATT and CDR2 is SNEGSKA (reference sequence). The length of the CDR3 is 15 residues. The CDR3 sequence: CSARTLTGWEETQYF. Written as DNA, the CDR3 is TGCAGTGCTAGAACCCTGACAGGGTGGGAAGAGACCCAGTACTTC.

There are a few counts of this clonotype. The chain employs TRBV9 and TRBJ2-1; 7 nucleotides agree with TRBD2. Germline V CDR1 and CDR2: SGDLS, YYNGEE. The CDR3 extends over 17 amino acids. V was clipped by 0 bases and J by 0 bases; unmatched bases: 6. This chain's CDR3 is CASSVAERGLSYNEQFF. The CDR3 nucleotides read TGTGCCAGCAGCGTAGCTGAGCGGGGCCTCTCCTACAATGAGCAGTTCTTC.

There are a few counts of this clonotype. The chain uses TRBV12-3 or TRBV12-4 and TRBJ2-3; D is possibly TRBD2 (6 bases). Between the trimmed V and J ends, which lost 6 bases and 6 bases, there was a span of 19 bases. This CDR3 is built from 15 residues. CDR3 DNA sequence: TGTGCCAGCAGCCCCCTGCGGGAACCCACGGATACGCAGTATTTT. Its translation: CASSPLREPTDTQYF.

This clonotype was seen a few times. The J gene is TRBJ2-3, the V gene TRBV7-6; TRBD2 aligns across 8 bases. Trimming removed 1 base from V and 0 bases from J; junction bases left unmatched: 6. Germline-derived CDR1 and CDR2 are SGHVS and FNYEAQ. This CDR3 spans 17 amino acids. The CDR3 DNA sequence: TGTGCCAGCAGCTTAGTCCCTACTAGCGGTAGCACAGATACGCAGTATTTT. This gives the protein CASSLVPTSGSTDTQYF.

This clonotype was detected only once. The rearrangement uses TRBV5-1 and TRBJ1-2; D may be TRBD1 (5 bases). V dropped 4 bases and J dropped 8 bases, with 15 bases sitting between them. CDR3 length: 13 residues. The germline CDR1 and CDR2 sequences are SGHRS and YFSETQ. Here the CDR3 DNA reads TGCGCCAGCAGCGAGGGACCGACGCGGGGCTACACCTTC. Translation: CASSEGPTRGYTF.

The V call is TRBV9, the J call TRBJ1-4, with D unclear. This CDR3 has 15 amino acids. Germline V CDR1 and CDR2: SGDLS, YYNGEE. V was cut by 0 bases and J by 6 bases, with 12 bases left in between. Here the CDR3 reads CASSVGVTLDEKLFF. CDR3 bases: TGTGCCAGCAGCGTAGGCGTGACGTTGGATGAAAAACTGTTTTTT.

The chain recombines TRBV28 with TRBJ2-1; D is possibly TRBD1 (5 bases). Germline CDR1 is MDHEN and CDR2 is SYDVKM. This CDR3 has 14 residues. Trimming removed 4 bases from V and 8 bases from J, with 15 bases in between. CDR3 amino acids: CASSSFTRRDEQFF. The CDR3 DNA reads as TGTGCCAGCAGTTCATTCACCCGCAGGGATGAGCAGTTCTTC. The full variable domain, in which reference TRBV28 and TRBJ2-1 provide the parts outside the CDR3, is DVKVTQSSRYLVKRTGEKVFLECVQDMDHENMFWYRQDPGLGLRLIYFSYDVKMKEKGDIPEGYSVSREKKERFSLILESASTNQTSMYLCASSSFTRRDEQFFGPGTRLTVL.

CDR3 sequence (DNA): TGTGCCAGCAGCTCAGGACTAGCGGGTGACTCCTACGAGCAGTACTTC. Translation: CASSSGLAGDSYEQYF. The V call is TRBV7-8, the J call TRBJ2-7; TRBD2 agrees at 11 bases. V shed 4 bases and J 0 bases; nucleotides not matched to a gene: 5. The CDR3 length is 16 residues. Germline V gene sequence: CDR1 SGHVS, CDR2 FQNEAQ. The full variable domain, in which reference TRBV7-8 and TRBJ2-7 provide the parts outside the CDR3, is GAGVSQSPRYKVAKRGQDVALRCDPISGHVSLFWYQQALGQGPEFLTYFQNEAQLDKSGLPSDRFFAERPEGSVSTLKIQRTQQEDSAVYLCASSSGLAGDSYEQYFGPGTRLTVT.

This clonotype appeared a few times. The CDR3, as DNA: TGTGCCAGCAGTTACTCCCAGTATTTTCCGCCCCAGCATTTT. It codes for CASSYSQYFPPQHF. The rearrangement links TRBV6-5 to TRBJ1-5; D is undetermined. The germline V and J ends were trimmed by 0 bases and 9 bases, with 12 bases remaining between them. There are 14 residues in the CDR3. Germline CDR1 is MNHEY and CDR2 is SVGAGI.

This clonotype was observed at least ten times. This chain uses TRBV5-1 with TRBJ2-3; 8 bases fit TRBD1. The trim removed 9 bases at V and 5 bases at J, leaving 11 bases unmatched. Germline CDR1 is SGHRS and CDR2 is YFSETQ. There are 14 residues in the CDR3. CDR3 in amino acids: CATGPGQVKDTQYF. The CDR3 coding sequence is TGCGCCACCGGACCGGGACAGGTAAAAGATACGCAGTATTTT. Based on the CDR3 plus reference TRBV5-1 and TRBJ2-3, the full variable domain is KAGVTQTPRYLIKTRGQQVTLSCSPISGHRSVSWYQQTPGQGLQFLFEYFSETQRNKGNFPGRFSGRQFSNSRSEMNVSTLELGDSALYLCATGPGQVKDTQYFGPGTRLTVL.